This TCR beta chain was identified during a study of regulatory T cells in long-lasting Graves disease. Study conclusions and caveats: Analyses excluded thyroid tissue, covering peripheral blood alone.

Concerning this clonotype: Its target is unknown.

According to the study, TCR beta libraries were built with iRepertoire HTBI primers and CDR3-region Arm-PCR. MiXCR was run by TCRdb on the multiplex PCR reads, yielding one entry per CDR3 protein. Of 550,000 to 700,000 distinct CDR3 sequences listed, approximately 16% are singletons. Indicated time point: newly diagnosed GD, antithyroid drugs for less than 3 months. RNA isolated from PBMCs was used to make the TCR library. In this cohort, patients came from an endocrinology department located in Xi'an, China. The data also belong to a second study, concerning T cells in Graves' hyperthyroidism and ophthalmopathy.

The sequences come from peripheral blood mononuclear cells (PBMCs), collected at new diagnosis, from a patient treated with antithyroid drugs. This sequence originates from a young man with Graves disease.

The CDR3 coding sequence is TGCAGTGCTAGAGATCTAGCGGGAGGGCCAGATACGCAGTATTTT. This codes for CSARDLAGGPDTQYF. This chain links TRBV20-1 with TRBJ2-3; 12 positions match TRBD2. Germline values: CDR1 DFQATT, CDR2 SNEGSKA (reference sequence). Unmatched junction bases numbered 2, after V lost 0 bases and J lost 4 bases. This CDR3 has 15 amino acids.